One sample yielded the 9 T cell receptor beta chains listed below, sequenced in a study of CD8+CD57+ T cells in acquired aplastic anemia (dated by TCRdb to 2016 to 2019). The instrument was an Illumina HiSeq 2000. Profiling of TCR beta VDJ combinations and CDR3 sequences used genomic DNA as the template. In-frame beta chains were kept once TCRdb had trimmed the public reads at Q25 with fastp and called clones with MiXCR. Each entry is one CDR3 protein sequence, shown with its most common DNA and genes. In this sample the table shows some 280,000 distinct CDR3 sequences, 50% to 70% of which occur a single time. The ten largest clones take up approximately 8.2% of the sample. Specimen: sorted CD4+, CD8+, or CD8+CD57+ T cells (not recorded which) from PBMCs. Source of these receptors: a human donor with severe aplastic anemia or a healthy control (not recorded which).

The chain employs TRBV2 and TRBJ2-7, with D perhaps TRBD1 (7 bases). CDR1 SNHLY and CDR2 FYNNEI come from the germline V gene. There are 14 residues in the CDR3. With 5 bases removed from V and 2 bases from J, the gap between germline ends came to 13 bases. CDR3 DNA: TGTGCCAGCAGTTCCAGGGGGAGGACCTACGAGCAGTACTTC. Translation: CASSSRGRTYEQYF.

A remark on this clonotype: An end of the junction differs from the germline gene, which may be a read error. V is TRBV7-7 and J is TRBJ2-5, with TRBD1 identical over 7 bases. The CDR3 has 16 amino acids. Germline V gives CDR1 SSHAT, CDR2 FNYEAQ (reference sequence). The CDR3 reads CASSPMTGNTAETQCF. As DNA, the CDR3 is TGTGCCAGCAGCCCTATGACAGGGAACACGGCAGAGACCCAGTGCTTC.

This clonotype was counted many times. The gene calls are TRBV5-5 and TRBJ2-2, with 7 bases fitting TRBD1. The CDR3 has 17 amino acids. Trimming took 3 bases from V and 0 from J; bases not matched to a gene: 8. Germline V CDR1 and CDR2: SGHKS, YYEKEE (reference sequence). This chain's CDR3 is CASSSGGTGANTGELFF. The CDR3, as DNA: TGTGCCAGCAGCTCAGGGGGAACAGGAGCGAACACCGGGGAGCTGTTTTTT. Combining the CDR3 with reference TRBV5-5 and TRBJ2-2 gives the whole variable domain DAGVTQSPTHLIKTRGQQVTLRCSPISGHKSVSWYQQVLGQGPQFIFQYYEKEERGRGNFPDRFSARQFPNYSSELNVNALLLGDSALYLCASSSGGTGANTGELFFGEGSRLTVL.

The chain joins TRBV7-8 to TRBJ2-7, with 8 positions matching TRBD2. The length of the CDR3 is 16 residues. CDR1 SGHVS and CDR2 FQNEAQ come from the germline V gene. With 2 bases clipped from V and 3 bases from J, the junction kept 9 bases outside the gene matches. The CDR3 sequence is CASSLPITAGDYEQYF. The CDR3 nucleotides are TGTGCCAGCAGCTTACCGATCACAGCGGGAGACTACGAGCAGTACTTC.

The chain combines TRBV6-1 with TRBJ2-7; 8 bases are a match to TRBD2. V lost 5 bases to trimming and J lost 3 bases; unmatched junction nucleotides: 12. The CDR3 sequence is 16 residues long. The germline gives CDR1 MNHNS, CDR2 SASEGT. CDR3 in DNA: TGTGCCAGCAGTTACGGCAGCGGGGGTGAAAACTACGAGCAGTACTTC. Protein: CASSYGSGGENYEQYF.

The chain has TRBV7-2 and TRBJ1-2; 7 nucleotides line up with TRBD1. Germline-derived CDR1 and CDR2 are SGHTA and FQGNSA. The J segment lost 2 bases and the V segment lost 1 base, leaving 7 bases of the junction unmatched. The CDR3 contains 16 residues. In DNA form, the CDR3 reads TGTGCCAGCAGCTTAGTTATTGGGACAGCGAACTATGGCTACACCTTC. Its translation: CASSLVIGTANYGYTF.

The CDR3: CASSIRGGEQYF. The CDR3 nucleotides are TGTGCCAGCAGTATAAGGGGGGGCGAGCAGTACTTC. V is TRBV6-5 and J is TRBJ2-7, with D tentatively TRBD2 (7 bases). V was cut by 5 bases and J by 6 bases, with 11 bases left in between. Per germline, CDR1 MNHEY and CDR2 SVGAGI. CDR3 length: 12 amino acids.

This clonotype was counted at least ten times. J is TRBJ2-7 and V is TRBV28, with D perhaps TRBD1 (6 bases). V was clipped by 8 bases and J by 2 bases, with 13 bases between them. Per germline, CDR1 MDHEN and CDR2 SYDVKM. The CDR3 runs 13 residues. CDR3 bases: TGTGCCAGCTCGAGGACAGCGCCCTACGAGCAGTACTTC. It yields the protein CASSRTAPYEQYF.

The gene calls are TRBV24-1 and TRBJ2-7; no clear D. The germline V gene encodes CDR1 KGHDR and CDR2 SFDVKD. The CDR3 has 15 residues. Deletions cut 10 bases from V and 0 bases from J, with 18 bases between. The CDR3 DNA reads as TGTGCCACGGGCCCCTTTAGGCCGCCCTCCTACGAGCAGTACTTC. Amino acids: CATGPFRPPSYEQYF.